The clone carrying this T cell receptor (beta chain) has at least ten counts. Its antigen remains unknown. The entry originates in a study of T cell repertoires in cytomegalovirus infection. Looking at the study overall: HLA-B-restricted CMV epitopes that are well studied were used alongside recently identified HLA-C-restricted ones. Indications of both CMV infection and matching HLA type were provided by public TCR beta signatures.

TCRdb recomputed calls from the reads with MiXCR, one row per CDR3 protein. The sample has a few hundred thousand distinct CDR3 sequences; more than 20% are singletons. CDR1 is SGHTA and CDR2 is FQGTGA in the germline V gene. The CDR3 is 12 amino acids. Between the trimmed V and J ends, which lost 8 bases and 5 bases, there was a span of 11 bases. Findings of the study overall: Carriers of CMV and the relevant HLA type were discriminated by public TCR beta frequency. In two of eight donors, the top clonotype was HLA-C-restricted CMV-specific.

The gene calls are TRBV7-3 and TRBJ2-3, with unresolved D. This TCR was recovered from a human donor in good health (CMV status not recorded). Some clones in this sample may be carry-over from other donors' samples. The sample was cultured PBMCs, taken from culture after CMV antigen stimulation. The CDR3 nucleotides read TGTGCCAGCTCCGAAATGGGAGATACGCAGTATTTT. This sequence encodes CASSEMGDTQYF.